This T cell receptor beta chain was obtained from a study of Ad26.COV2.S vaccination and SARS-CoV-2 variants. TCRdb's copy holds only in-frame clones and misses some; the assay was immunoSEQ multiplex PCR. The sample yields about 480,000 clones, around 88% seen once. Germline V gene lookup returns CDR1 SGHTA and CDR2 FQGNSA. Deletions cut 5 bases from V and 14 bases from J, with 15 bases between. This CDR3 has 11 residues. Treatment described: around 19 received Ad26.COV2.S at low or high dose, single or two shots; about 5 received placebo; per-sample allocation not given. Vaccine and placebo recipients were sampled on day 63 after the first injection. Boston hosted the donor, who was an adult aged 18-55 years.

Sequencing used peripheral blood, obtained in a trial of Ad26.COV2.S vaccine versus placebo. The rearrangement links TRBV7-2 to TRBJ1-2; D may be TRBD1 (6 bases). The TCR was taken from a person between 18 and 65 years old who received the Ad26.COV2.S COVID-19 vaccine or a placebo. Here the CDR3 DNA reads TGTGCCAGCAGCCCGGGACAACGGAATACCTTC. Translation gives CASSPGQRNTF.